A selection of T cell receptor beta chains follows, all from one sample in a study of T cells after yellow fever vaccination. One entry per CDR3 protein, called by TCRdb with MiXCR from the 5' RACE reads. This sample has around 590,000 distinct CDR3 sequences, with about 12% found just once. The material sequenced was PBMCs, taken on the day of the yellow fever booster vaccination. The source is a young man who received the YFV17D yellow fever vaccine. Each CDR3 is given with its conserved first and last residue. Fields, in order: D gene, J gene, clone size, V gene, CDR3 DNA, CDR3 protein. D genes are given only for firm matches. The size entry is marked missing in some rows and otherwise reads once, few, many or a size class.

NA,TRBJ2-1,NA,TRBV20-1,TGCAGTAACCGGGGACCTCTTAATGAGCAGTTCTTC,CSNRGPLNEQFF
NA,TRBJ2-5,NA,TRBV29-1,TGCAGCGTTGGGGGACAAATGGAGACCCAGTACTTC,CSVGGQMETQYF
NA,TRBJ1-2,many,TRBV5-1,TGCGCCAGCAGCTTGGGACAGGACTATGGCTACACCTTC,CASSLGQDYGYTF
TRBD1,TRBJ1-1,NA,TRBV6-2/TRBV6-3,TGTGCCAGCACCTTCCTTCCTGACAGGGCGACTGAAGCTTTCTTT,CASTFLPDRATEAFF
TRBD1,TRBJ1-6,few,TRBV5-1,TGCGCCACCCGGGACAGTAACAATTCACCCCTCCACTTT,CATRDSNNSPLHF
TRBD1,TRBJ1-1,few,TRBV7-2,TGTGCCAGCAGCAAGCTCGGGACAGGATGGACTGAAGCTTTCTTT,CASSKLGTGWTEAFF
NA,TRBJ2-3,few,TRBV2,TGTGCCAGCAGCGGGATAAGCACAGATACGCAGTATTTT,CASSGISTDTQYF
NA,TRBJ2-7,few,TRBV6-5,TGTGCCAGCAGTTACGGCCAGGGAGTCGGGGAGCAGTACTTC,CASSYGQGVGEQYF
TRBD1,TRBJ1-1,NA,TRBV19,TGTGCCAGTAGGAGGGGCCCGGGACAGGGGGCTATCGGGGGGAACACTGAAGCTTTCTTT,CASRRGPGQGAIGGNTEAFF
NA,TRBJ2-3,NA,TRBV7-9,TGTGCCAGCAGCTTGCCCCCCTCCACAGATACGCAGTATTTT,CASSLPPSTDTQYF
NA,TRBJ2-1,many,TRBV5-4,TGTGCCAGCAAAAACTTTGGAACAGGCGGTGAGCAGTTCTTC,CASKNFGTGGEQFF
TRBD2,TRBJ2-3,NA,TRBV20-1,TGCAGTGCTAGGATATACCTTCGTACGGCGGGAGGTCGGGAAGATACGCAGTATTTT,CSARIYLRTAGGREDTQYF
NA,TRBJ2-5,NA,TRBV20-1,TGCAGTGCAGGGGCGGGTCTAGGGACCCAGTACTTC,CSAGAGLGTQYF
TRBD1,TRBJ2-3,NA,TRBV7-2,TGTGCCAGCAGGTTGACAGGGGGCGCCCCAGATACGCAGTATTTT,CASRLTGGAPDTQYF
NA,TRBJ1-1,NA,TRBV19,TGTGCCAGTAGTATTTTAGGGGAAACTGAAGCTTTCTTT,CASSILGETEAFF
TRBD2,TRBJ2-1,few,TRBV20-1,TGCAGTGCTTTTAATAGCGGGAGGGCCTTGTCCTACAATGAGCAGTTCTTC,CSAFNSGRALSYNEQFF
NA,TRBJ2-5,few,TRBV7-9,TGTGCCAGCAGCTTAGGACAGATCATCCAAGAGACCCAGTACTTC,CASSLGQIIQETQYF
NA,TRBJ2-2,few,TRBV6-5,TGTGCCAGCAGTTACGTGCCGTCAGGGTTGGGAAAAACCGGGGAGCTGTTTTTT,CASSYVPSGLGKTGELFF
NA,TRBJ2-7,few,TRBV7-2,TGTGCCAGCAGCTTATTGGGGCCGATAACCTACGAGCAGTACTTC,CASSLLGPITYEQYF
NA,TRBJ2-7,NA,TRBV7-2,TGTGCCAGCAGAGGACCCTCTACCTACGAGCAGTACTTC,CASRGPSTYEQYF
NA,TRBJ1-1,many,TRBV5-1,TGCGCCAGCAGCTTGGAGAGAACTGAAGCTTTCTTT,CASSLERTEAFF
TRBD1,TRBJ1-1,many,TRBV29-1,TGCAGCGTCGAAGACAGGGGATCATTTAGCACTGAAGCTTTCTTT,CSVEDRGSFSTEAFF
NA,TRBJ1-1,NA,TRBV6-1,TGTGCCAGCTGGGGGGCCACATCGGGGACTGAAGCTTTCTTT,CASWGATSGTEAFF
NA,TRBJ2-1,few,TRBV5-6,TGTGCCAGCAGCTTGTTTTACAGCCTTGAGCAGTTCTTC,CASSLFYSLEQFF
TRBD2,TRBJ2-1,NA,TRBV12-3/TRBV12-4,TGTGCCAGCAGGACGACTAGCGGGAATGAGCAGTTCTTC,CASRTTSGNEQFF
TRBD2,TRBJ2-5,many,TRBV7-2,TGTGCCAGCAGTCTCGGGACTAGCCCCCAAGAGACCCAGTACTTC,CASSLGTSPQETQYF
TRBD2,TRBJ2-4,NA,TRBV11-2,TGTGCCAGCAGCTTACCTCTAGCGGGAGCCAAAAACATTCAGTACTTC,CASSLPLAGAKNIQYF
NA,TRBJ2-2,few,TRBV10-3,TGTGCCATCAGTGGAGGGAGTGGCACCGGGGAGCTGTTTTTT,CAISGGSGTGELFF
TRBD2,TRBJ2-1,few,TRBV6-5,TGTGCCAGCATCACCAGCGGGAGGGTTCCCTTC,CASITSGRVPF
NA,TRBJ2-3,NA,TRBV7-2,TGTGCCAGCAGCTACTTACAGGGAGGGAGCCTCACAGATACGCAGTATTTT,CASSYLQGGSLTDTQYF
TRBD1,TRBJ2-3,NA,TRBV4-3,TGCGCCAGCAGCCACGACGGACAGGGACGGACGCCAGATACGCAGTATTTT,CASSHDGQGRTPDTQYF
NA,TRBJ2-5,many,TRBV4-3,TGCGCCAGCAGCCAAGATACAGGAGGGCCGGAGACCCAGTACTTC,CASSQDTGGPETQYF
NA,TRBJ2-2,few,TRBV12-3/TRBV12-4,TGTGCCAGCAGGCGAGGGACCCCTGATTTGGCCGGGGAGCTGTTTTTT,CASRRGTPDLAGELFF
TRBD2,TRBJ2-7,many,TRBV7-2,TGTGCCAGCAGCGTTCGACTAGCGCGACCTCCCTACGAGCAGTACTTC,CASSVRLARPPYEQYF
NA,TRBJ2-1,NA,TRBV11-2,TGTGCCAGCAGCTTAGCCCCGTCCCTAGCCCATGAGCAGTTCTTC,CASSLAPSLAHEQFF
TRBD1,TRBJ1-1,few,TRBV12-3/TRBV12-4,TGTGCCAGCAGTTACAGGGGAAGGTACACTGAAGCTTTCTTT,CASSYRGRYTEAFF
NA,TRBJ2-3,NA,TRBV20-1,TGCAGTGCTAGCGGGGCGAGTAGCACAGATACGCAGTATTTT,CSASGASSTDTQYF
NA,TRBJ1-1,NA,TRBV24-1,TGTGCCACCAGTGATTCGATGAACACTGAAGCTTTCTTT,CATSDSMNTEAFF
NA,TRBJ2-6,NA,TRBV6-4,TGTGCCAGCAGATCGGACTCTGGGGCCAACGTCCTGACTTTC,CASRSDSGANVLTF
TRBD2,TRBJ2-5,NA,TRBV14,TGTGCCAGCAGCCCACGAGGTAGCGGGAGGCAAGAGACCCAGTACTTC,CASSPRGSGRQETQYF
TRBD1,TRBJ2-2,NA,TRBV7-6,TGTGCCAGCAGCCCTAACAGGGGGCAGGTGAACACCGGGGAGCTGTTTTTT,CASSPNRGQVNTGELFF
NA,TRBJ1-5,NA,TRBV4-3,TGCGCCAGCAGCCAAGGGGGTCAAGGCAATCAGCCCCAGCATTTT,CASSQGGQGNQPQHF
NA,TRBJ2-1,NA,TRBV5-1,TGCGCCAGCAGCGTACAGGGCGAAATAACCTACAATGAGCAGTTCTTC,CASSVQGEITYNEQFF
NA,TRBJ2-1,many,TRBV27,TGTGCCAGCAGTTTAAACCCTACAGAAATGAGCTCCTACAATGAGCAGTTCTTC,CASSLNPTEMSSYNEQFF
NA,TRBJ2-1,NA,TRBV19,TGTGCCAGTACCGTAGTGGGGTCCACCCATGAGCAGTTCTTC,CASTVVGSTHEQFF
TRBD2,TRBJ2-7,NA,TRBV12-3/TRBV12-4,TGTGCCAGCAGCGGGACTAGCTCACGCTACGAGCAGTACTTC,CASSGTSSRYEQYF
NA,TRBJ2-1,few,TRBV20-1,TGCAGTGCTATGGAAGGCTCCTACAATGAGCAGTTCTTC,CSAMEGSYNEQFF
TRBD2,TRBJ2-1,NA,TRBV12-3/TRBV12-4,TGTGCCAGCAGCCCCCCCTACCTGACTAGCTTAAGAATACCGGAGCAGTTCTTC,CASSPPYLTSLRIPEQFF
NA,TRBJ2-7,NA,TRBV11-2,TGTGCCAGCAGCTTCGACCGGGTTGACGAGCAGTACTTC,CASSFDRVDEQYF
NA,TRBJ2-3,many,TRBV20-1,TGCAGTGCCGGCGGATTCCCCTATACGCAGTATTTT,CSAGGFPYTQYF
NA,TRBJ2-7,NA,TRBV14,TGTGCCAGCAGCCAAGTTCCAGACTACGAGCAGTACTTC,CASSQVPDYEQYF
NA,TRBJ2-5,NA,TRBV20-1,TGCAGTGCTAGAGATCTCGGGCAGTACCAAGAGACCCAGTACTTC,CSARDLGQYQETQYF
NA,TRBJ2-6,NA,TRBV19,TGTGCCAGTAGTATGAGGGCAGTATCATCTGGGGCCAACGTCCTGACTTTC,CASSMRAVSSGANVLTF